This T cell receptor beta chain appears in the sequencing data of a study of OX40 agonist ivuxolimab in advanced cancers. Study-level background: Those treated in dose escalation had hepatocellular carcinoma, melanoma, renal cell cancer or head and neck cancer.

J gave up 6 bases and V 5 bases, and 7 bases lay outside the gene matches. The CDR3 contains 14 residues. The germline V gene has CDR1 SNHLY and CDR2 FYNNEI. Researchers took blood at baseline, on cycle 4 day 1, and on cycle 7 day 1. The protocol was immunoSEQ multiplex PCR, while the TCRdb copy is restricted to in-frame clones and leaves out a portion. The data contain tens of thousands of clones, 80% to 90% of them singletons. This receptor was obtained from an adult with an advanced solid tumor such as melanoma, head and neck, liver or kidney cancer. The V and J genes are TRBV2 and TRBJ2-3, with TRBD1 identical over 8 bases. The source material was CD4+ or CD8+ T cells sorted from blood, sampled in a trial of the OX40 agonist ivuxolimab. The CDR3 DNA reads TGTGCCAGCAGTCGCGTCAGGGGGCTGGATACGCAGTATTTT. Translation: CASSRVRGLDTQYF.